This entry describes one TCR beta chain. Its antigen remains undetermined. Base qualities are not provided; no much larger clone lies one nucleotide away. The entry originates in a study of blood T cells in healthy people across ages (dated by TCRdb to the mid-2010s). Some background on the complete study: Template switching captured roughly one uniquely barcoded TCR beta cDNA molecule per two T cells in model experiments. To track age-related changes in TCR beta repertoire diversity, the study relied on deep sequencing normalized with unique cDNA molecular identifiers. The donors were split into four age groups: young (average around 15 years), middle-aged (39), aged (roughly 65) and long-lived (roughly 80). Donors of different ages were randomly distributed across sequencing lanes to avoid experimental bias. Using the same blood draw, the study looked at two additional independent replicas of 1 million unique cDNA reads for two donors, one aged 18 to 29 and the other aged 80 or older.

Receptors were amplified or captured by 5' RACE. The sequencer was an Illumina HiSeq 2500. A second PCR of roughly 7 to 12 cycles was performed with a sample-barcoded 5' primer and a J-beta primer mix. Each TCR beta cDNA molecule received a unique molecular identifier from a template-switch 5' adaptor carrying 12 random nucleotides. Each sample yielded at least 2.5 million CDR3-containing paired-end reads. First-strand cDNA was synthesized from all RNA with the Mint cDNA synthesis kit, primed by a TRBC-specific oligonucleotide. All cDNA was treated with uracil-DNA glycosylase and then went through a first 18-cycle PCR with the universal primers M1SS and BC2_uni_R. In the authors' own workflow: For normalization, 1 million high-quality reads were randomly selected from each sample, with every read carrying a distinct molecular identifier. Instead of being binned into consensus sequences, reads that shared molecular identifiers were thrown out. MiTCR, set to a Q25 quality threshold and the strictest error-elimination algorithm, was used for CDR3 identification, clonotype clustering and error correction. A nonparametric unseen species model with Euler transformation was used to estimate a lower bound on total TCR beta diversity. In-frame beta chains were kept once TCRdb had trimmed the public reads at Q25 with fastp and called clones with MiXCR. Each CDR3 protein gets just one entry, which takes the most common genes and DNA from the rows behind it. TCRdb, rather than the study authors, made the V and J calls. The sample data list about 800,000 distinct CDR3 sequences, and over 45% of these were observed just once. The top ten clones comprise over 20% of the sample.

The 35 to 40 donors, aged roughly 6 to 90 years, were systemically healthy Caucasian individuals from Russia. Each donor gave 8 to 10 milliliters of peripheral blood, drawn into EDTA-treated Vacutainer tubes. Ficoll-Paque density-gradient centrifugation was used to isolate PBMCs, with at least 7 million per sample. Trizol reagent was used to extract total RNA from the PBMCs, yielding at least 6 micrograms per sample. Naive CD45RAhigh/CD27high T cell percentages were measured by flow cytometry on a PBMC aliquot from every donor. Its CDR3 holds 15 amino acids, cysteine through phenylalanine. Only the CDR3 DNA is retained, 45 bases long and in frame from the first base. V is reduced by 4 bases and J by 0 bases, leaving a spacing of 8 bases between them. Sequences SGHRS (CDR1) and YFSETQ (CDR2) are obtained from the germline V gene. What the authors observed across the whole study: As age increased, observed TCR beta diversity per million T cells dropped in a roughly linear way, and a significant reduction was already evident by age 40. Estimates of total diversity from one million sequenced T cells were regarded as lower bounds and underestimates. A strong correlation was found between observed TCR beta diversity and the percentage of naive T cells measured by flow cytometry. Because profiling used bulk unsorted PBMCs, naive and antigen-experienced compartments could not be compared conclusively. Because the CMV infection status of the donors was unknown, age-related changes in expanded clonotypes may potentially have been confounded. Compared with the aged group, the long-lived group had more naive CD4+ T cells, fewer expanded clones and increased TCR diversity, a pattern suggesting age selection.

This TCR was recovered from a man aged 25-45 years in good health. This sequence uses TRBV5-1 and TRBJ2-6; no D gene is confidently identified. The sequencing sample was made of blood. The CDR3 loop reads CASSLSISGANVLTF. The bases are TGCGCCAGCAGCCTGAGTATCTCTGGGGCCAACGTCCTGACTTTC.